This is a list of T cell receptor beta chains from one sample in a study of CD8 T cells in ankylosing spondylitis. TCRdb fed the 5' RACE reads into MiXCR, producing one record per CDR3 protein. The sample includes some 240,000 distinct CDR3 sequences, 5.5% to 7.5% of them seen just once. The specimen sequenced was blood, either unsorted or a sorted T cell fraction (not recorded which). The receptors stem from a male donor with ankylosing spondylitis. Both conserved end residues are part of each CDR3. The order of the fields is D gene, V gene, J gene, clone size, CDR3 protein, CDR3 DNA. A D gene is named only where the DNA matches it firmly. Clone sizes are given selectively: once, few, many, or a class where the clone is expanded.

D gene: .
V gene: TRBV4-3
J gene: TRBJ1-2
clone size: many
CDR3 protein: CASSQNYPDANYGYTF
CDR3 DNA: TGCGCCAGCAGCCAAAATTATCCGGATGCTAACTATGGCTACACCTTC

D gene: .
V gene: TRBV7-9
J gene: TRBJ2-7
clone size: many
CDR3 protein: CASSPGTGFIGEQYF
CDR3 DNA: TGTGCCAGCAGCCCAGGGACGGGATTCATCGGCGAGCAGTACTTC

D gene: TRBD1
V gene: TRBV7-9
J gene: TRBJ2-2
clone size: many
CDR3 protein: CASNTRTGRTGELFF
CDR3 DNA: TGTGCCAGCAACACACGGACAGGGCGCACCGGGGAGCTGTTTTTT

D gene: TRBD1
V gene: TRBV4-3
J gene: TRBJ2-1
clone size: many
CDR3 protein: CASSQARDRFLNEQFF
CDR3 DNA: TGCGCCAGCAGCCAAGCCCGGGACAGGTTCCTGAATGAGCAGTTCTTC

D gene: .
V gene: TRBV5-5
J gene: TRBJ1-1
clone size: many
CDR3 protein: CASSFRGGTEAFF
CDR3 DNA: TGTGCCAGCAGCTTTCGGGGAGGGACTGAAGCTTTCTTT

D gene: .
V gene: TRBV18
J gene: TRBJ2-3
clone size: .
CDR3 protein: CASSPNVDRLSTDTQYF
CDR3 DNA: TGTGCCAGCTCACCGAACGTCGATCGCTTAAGCACAGATACGCAGTATTTT

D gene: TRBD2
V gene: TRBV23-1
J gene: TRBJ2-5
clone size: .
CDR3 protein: CASSQISFRLAGARETQYF
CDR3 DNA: TGCGCCAGCAGTCAGATAAGTTTTAGACTAGCGGGAGCGCGAGAGACCCAGTACTTC

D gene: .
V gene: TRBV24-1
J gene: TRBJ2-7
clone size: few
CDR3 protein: CATSDWGPTGEQYF
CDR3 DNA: TGTGCCACCAGTGATTGGGGACCTACGGGCGAGCAGTACTTC

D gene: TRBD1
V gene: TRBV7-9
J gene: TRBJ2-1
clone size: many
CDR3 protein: CASTPGTGGDEQFF
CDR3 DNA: TGTGCCAGTACCCCGGGGACAGGGGGGGATGAGCAGTTCTTC

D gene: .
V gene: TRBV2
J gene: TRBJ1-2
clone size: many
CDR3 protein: CASSPTGQGPRGGYTF
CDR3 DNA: TGTGCCAGCAGCCCCACCGGGCAGGGGCCAAGAGGTGGCTACACCTTC

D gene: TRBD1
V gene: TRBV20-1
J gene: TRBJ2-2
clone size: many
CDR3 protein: CSAMDRGITGELFF
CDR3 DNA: TGCAGTGCCATGGACAGGGGAATCACCGGGGAGCTGTTTTTT

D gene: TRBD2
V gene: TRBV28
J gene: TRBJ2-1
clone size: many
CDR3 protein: CASSSRIRASGPPGDEQFF
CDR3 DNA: TGTGCCAGCAGTTCCCGAATTCGGGCTAGCGGGCCCCCTGGGGATGAGCAGTTCTTC

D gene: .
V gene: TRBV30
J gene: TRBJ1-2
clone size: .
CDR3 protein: CAWSVDSLYGYTF
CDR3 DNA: TGTGCCTGGAGTGTCGACAGCCTCTATGGCTACACCTTC

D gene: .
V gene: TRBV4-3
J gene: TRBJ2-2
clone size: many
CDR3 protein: CASSQLDRDTGELFF
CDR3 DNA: TGCGCCAGCAGCCAACTGGACAGAGACACCGGGGAGCTGTTTTTT

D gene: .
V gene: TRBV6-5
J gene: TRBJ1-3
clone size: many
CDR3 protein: CASSYGQGPGNTIYF
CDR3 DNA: TGTGCCAGCAGTTACGGCCAGGGTCCTGGAAACACCATATATTTT

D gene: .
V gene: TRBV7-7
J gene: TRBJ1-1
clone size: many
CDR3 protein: CASARENTEAFF
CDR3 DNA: TGTGCTAGCGCCCGGGAGAACACTGAAGCTTTCTTT

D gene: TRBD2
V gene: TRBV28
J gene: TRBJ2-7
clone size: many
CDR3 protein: CASSPRLAGSEQYF
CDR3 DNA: TGTGCCAGCAGTCCGAGACTAGCAGGGAGCGAGCAGTACTTC

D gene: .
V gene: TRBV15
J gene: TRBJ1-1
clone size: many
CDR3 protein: CATSRVTQNTEAFF
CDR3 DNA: TGTGCCACCAGCAGAGTCACCCAAAACACTGAAGCTTTCTTT

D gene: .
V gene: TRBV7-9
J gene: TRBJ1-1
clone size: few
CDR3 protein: CASSPGWGGSRTEAFF
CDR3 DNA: TGTGCCAGCAGCCCTGGTTGGGGTGGAAGTCGGACTGAAGCTTTCTTT